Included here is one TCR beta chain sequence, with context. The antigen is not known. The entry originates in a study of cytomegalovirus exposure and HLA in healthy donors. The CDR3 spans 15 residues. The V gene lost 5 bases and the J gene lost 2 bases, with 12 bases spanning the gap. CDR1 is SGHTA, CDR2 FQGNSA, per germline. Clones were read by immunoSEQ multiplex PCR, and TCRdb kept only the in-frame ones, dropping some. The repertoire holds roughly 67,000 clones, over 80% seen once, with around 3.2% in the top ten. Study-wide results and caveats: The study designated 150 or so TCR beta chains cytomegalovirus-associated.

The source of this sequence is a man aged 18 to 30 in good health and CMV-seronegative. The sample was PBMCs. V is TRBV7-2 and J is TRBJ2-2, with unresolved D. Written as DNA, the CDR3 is TGTGCCAGCAGCCCTGCCGGAGTTAACACCGGGGAGCTGTTTTTT. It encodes CASSPAGVNTGELFF.